This T cell receptor beta chain was found in a study of T-cell reconstitution after alpha-beta-depleted transplantation in children. The TCRbeta library was prepared with unique molecular identifiers. TCRdb reprocessed the PCR reads with MiXCR, giving one entry per CDR3 protein. The data show approximately 500,000 distinct CDR3 sequences, with around 27% seen just once and about 35% held by the top ten. Study outcomes and limitations: At the one-year point after transplant, T-cell counts and TCRbeta diversity were found to come mostly from T cells that had been newly produced.

Regarding this clonotype: Its antigen is not known.

The CDR3 extends over 16 amino acids. Trimming took 4 bases from V and 0 from J; bases not matched to a gene: 8. CDR1 is SGHDT and CDR2 is YYEEEE in the germline V gene. This chain connects TRBV5-6 to TRBJ2-3, with TRBD1 matching 7 bases. The sequenced sample was PBMCs, obtained before TCRalphabeta/CD19-depleted stem cell transplant. The source of this sequence is a boy younger than two with Wiskott-Aldrich syndrome, due to receive a stem cell transplant. The DNA for the CDR3 is TGTGCCAGCAGCCGTCCTACAGGGGTGAGCACAGATACGCAGTATTTT. Protein sequence: CASSRPTGVSTDTQYF.